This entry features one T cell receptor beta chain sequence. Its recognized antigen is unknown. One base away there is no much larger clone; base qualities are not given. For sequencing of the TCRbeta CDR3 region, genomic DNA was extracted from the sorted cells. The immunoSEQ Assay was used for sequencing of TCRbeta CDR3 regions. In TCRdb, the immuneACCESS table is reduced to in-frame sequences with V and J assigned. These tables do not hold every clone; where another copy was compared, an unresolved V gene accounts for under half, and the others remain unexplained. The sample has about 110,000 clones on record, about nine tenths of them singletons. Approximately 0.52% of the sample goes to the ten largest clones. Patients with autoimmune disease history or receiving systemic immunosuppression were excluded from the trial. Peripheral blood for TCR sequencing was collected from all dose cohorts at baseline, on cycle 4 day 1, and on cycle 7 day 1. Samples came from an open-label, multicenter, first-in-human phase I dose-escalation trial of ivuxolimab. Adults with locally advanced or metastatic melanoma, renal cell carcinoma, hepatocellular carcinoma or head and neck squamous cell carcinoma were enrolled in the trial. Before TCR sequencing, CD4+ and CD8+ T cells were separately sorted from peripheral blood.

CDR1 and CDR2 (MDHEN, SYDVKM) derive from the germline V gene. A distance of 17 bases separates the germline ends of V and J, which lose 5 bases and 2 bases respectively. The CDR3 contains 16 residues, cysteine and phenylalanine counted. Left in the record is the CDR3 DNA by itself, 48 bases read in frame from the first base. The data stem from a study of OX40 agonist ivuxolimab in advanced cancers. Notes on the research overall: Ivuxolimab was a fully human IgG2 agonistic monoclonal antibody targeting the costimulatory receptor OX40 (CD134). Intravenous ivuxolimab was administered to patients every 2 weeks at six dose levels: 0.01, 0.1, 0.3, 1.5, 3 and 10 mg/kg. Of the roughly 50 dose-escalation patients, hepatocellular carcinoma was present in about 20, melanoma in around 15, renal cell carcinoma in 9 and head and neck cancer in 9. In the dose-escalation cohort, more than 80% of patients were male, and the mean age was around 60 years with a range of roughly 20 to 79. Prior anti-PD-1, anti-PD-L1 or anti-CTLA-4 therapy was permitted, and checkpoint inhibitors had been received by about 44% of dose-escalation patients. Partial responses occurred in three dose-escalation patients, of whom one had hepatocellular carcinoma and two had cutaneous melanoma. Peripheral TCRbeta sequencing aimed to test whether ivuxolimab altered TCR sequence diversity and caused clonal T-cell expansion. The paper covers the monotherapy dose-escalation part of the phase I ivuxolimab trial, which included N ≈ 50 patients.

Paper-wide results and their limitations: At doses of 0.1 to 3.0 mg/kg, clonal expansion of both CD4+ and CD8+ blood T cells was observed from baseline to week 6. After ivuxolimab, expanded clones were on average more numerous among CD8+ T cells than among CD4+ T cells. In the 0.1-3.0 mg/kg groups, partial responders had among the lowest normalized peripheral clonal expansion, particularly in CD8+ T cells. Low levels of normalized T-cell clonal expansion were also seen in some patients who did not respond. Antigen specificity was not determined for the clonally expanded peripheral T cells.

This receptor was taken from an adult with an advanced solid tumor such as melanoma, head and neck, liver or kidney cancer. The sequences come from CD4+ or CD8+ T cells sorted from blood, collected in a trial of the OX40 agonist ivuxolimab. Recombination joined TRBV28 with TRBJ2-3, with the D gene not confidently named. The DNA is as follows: TGTGCCAGCAGTCCAGTTACCCTAGAAAACACAGATACGCAGTATTTT. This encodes CASSPVTLENTDTQYF.